The rows below give T cell receptor beta chains drawn from one sample of a study of vaccination effects on CD4 cells after COVID-19. The antigens these receptors bind are not known. Clones were read by immunoSEQ multiplex PCR, and TCRdb kept only the in-frame ones, dropping some. The data show roughly 59,000 clones, around four fifths seen once. Sequenced here: CD4+ T cells from PBMCs cultured with HCoV-OC43 spike peptides, sampled after COVID-19 vaccination. Receptors originate from a human donor who received a COVID-19 vaccine. CDR3s include the opening cysteine and the closing phenylalanine or tryptophan. D genes are given only for firm matches. Not every row has a clone size; where given, it reads once, few, many or a size class.

j_call clone_size v_call d_call cdr3_nt cdr3_aa
TRBJ2-3 few TRBV10-1 - TGCGCCAGCAGTGGCGGCACAGATACGCAGTATTTT CASSGGTDTQYF
TRBJ1-5 - TRBV15 - TGTGCCACCAGCAGAGATCCTGAGGGGGGCCGCAATCAGCCCCAGCATTTT CATSRDPEGGRNQPQHF
TRBJ1-4 - TRBV5-1 - TGCGCCAGCAGCTTTGACTCAACTAATGAAAAACTGTTTTTT CASSFDSTNEKLFF
TRBJ1-2 - TRBV29-1 TRBD1 TGCAGCGTTGAAAGACCGGGACAGGGGACGGGCTACACCTTC CSVERPGQGTGYTF
TRBJ2-5 - TRBV14 TRBD1 TGTGCCAGCAGCAGGGACAGACAAGAGACCCAGTACTTC CASSRDRQETQYF
TRBJ1-2 - TRBV5-1 - TGCGCCAGCAGCTTGGGACAGGCTAACTATGGCTACACCTTC CASSLGQANYGYTF
TRBJ2-4 - TRBV7-9 TRBD2 TGTGCCAGCAGCTTAGAGCGCAATTTGGGGGGGAAAAACATTCAGTACTTC CASSLERNLGGKNIQYF
TRBJ1-2 - TRBV4-1 TRBD1 TGCGCCAGCAGCCAAGTACAGGGGATCTCTGGCTACACCTTC CASSQVQGISGYTF
TRBJ1-6 - TRBV2 - TGTGCCAGTCATGGGGATCCCATAGGGCGCTCACCCCTCCACTTT CASHGDPIGRSPLHF
TRBJ1-5 - TRBV18 TRBD1 TGTGCCAGCTCACCAGGGACAGGGTACGGCAATCAGCCCCAGCATTTT CASSPGTGYGNQPQHF
TRBJ1-2 - TRBV27 - TGTGCCAGCAGACCCCGGGCAGACGCTGACTATGGCTACACCTTC CASRPRADADYGYTF
TRBJ2-3 - TRBV18 TRBD2 TGTGCCAGCCGCCCACTCCTAGCGGGGGGATCAGATACGCAGTATTTT CASRPLLAGGSDTQYF
TRBJ2-2 - TRBV18 - TGTGCCAGCTCACCACTCAACCCGGCGAACACCGGGGAGCTGTTTTTT CASSPLNPANTGELFF
TRBJ2-2 - TRBV5-4 TRBD1 TGTGCCAGCAGCCTCCGGGACAGGGGGTACGGGGAGCTGTTTTTT CASSLRDRGYGELFF
TRBJ2-5 - TRBV6-6 TRBD2 TGTGCCAGCAGTTACCGGGTAGCGGGGGTCCAAGAGACCCAGTACTTC CASSYRVAGVQETQYF
TRBJ2-3 few TRBV19 TRBD1 TGTGCCAGTAGTATAGGGGGACAGGGACTGGGTACGCAGTATTTT CASSIGGQGLGTQYF
TRBJ1-3 - TRBV9 - TGTGCCAGCAGCGTGTCCCCATCGTTAGTTGGAAACACCATATATTTT CASSVSPSLVGNTIYF
TRBJ2-1 - TRBV5-1 - TGCGCCAGCAGCTTGTCCAGCAACAATGAGCAGTTCTTC CASSLSSNNEQFF
TRBJ2-5 - TRBV24-1 TRBD2 TGTGCCACCGGGGGGGGGCGGGGGGGAGAGACCCAGTACTTC CATGGGRGGETQYF
TRBJ2-5 - TRBV24-1 - TGTGCCACCAGTGAGGTCGGGGTATGGGAGACCCAGTACTTC CATSEVGVWETQYF
TRBJ2-1 few TRBV5-1 - TGCGCCAGCAGCCAACGACCCCCGGGAACCTCCGGGGGCAATGAGCAGTTCTTC CASSQRPPGTSGGNEQFF
TRBJ1-6 - TRBV19 - TGTGCCAGTAGTATAATTCGCGTAGGGGGAGGAAGAGAAAATTCACCCCTCCACTTT CASSIIRVGGGRENSPLHF
TRBJ1-6 - TRBV12-3/TRBV12-4 - TGTGCCAGCAGTTTAGGACGGGATTCACCCCTCCACTTT CASSLGRDSPLHF
TRBJ2-6 - TRBV5-1 - TGCGCCAGCAGCTTAATGCAGGGTCCCTCTGGGGCCAACGTCCTGACTTTC CASSLMQGPSGANVLTF
TRBJ2-1 once TRBV5-5 TRBD2 TGTGCCAGCAGCTTTCTTTTGAGCGGCAATAGCGGGGCACCCTACAATGAGCAGTTCTTC CASSFLLSGNSGAPYNEQFF
TRBJ2-1 - TRBV28 TRBD2 TGTGCCAGCAGTTTCCGAAGACTAGCGGAGAGCTCCTACAATGAGCAGTTCTTC CASSFRRLAESSYNEQFF
TRBJ2-2 - TRBV6-5 - TGTGCCAGCAGCAAACAGGGATCCGGGGAGCTGTTTTTT CASSKQGSGELFF
TRBJ1-2 - TRBV12-3/TRBV12-4 TRBD1 TGTGCCAGCAGTTTTTCCACAGGGGGTGGCTACACCTTC CASSFSTGGGYTF
TRBJ1-1 - TRBV27 TRBD1 TGTGCCAGCAGTTTTAGGCAGGGGGCCACTGAAGCTTTCTTT CASSFRQGATEAFF
TRBJ1-5 - TRBV5-6 TRBD1 TGTGCCAGCAGCCGGGGACAGGGTCTGGTCCAGCCCCAGCATTTT CASSRGQGLVQPQHF
TRBJ1-1 few TRBV5-1 - TGCGCCAGCAGCTGGGGGGGGACGGGAAACACTGAAGCTTTCTTT CASSWGGTGNTEAFF
TRBJ1-3 - TRBV6-6 - TGTGCCAGCAGTCATCCCCGGACACTTGCCTCTGGAAACACCATATATTTT CASSHPRTLASGNTIYF
TRBJ2-1 - TRBV10-1 - TGCGCCAGCAGTGGACTTAAGGCCGGCTCCTACAATGAGCAGTTCTTC CASSGLKAGSYNEQFF
TRBJ1-5 once TRBV27 - TGTGCCAGCAGTGCGGCGACTGGTAATCAGCCCCAGCATTTT CASSAATGNQPQHF
TRBJ2-1 - TRBV7-2 TRBD2 TGTGCCAGCAGCTTAGTTAGCGGGGGGATTTACAATGAGCAGTTCTTC CASSLVSGGIYNEQFF
TRBJ2-2 - TRBV6-5 TRBD1 TGTGCCAGTTTTTACAGGGGAATTAACACCGGGGAGCTGTTTTTT CASFYRGINTGELFF
TRBJ1-5 - TRBV27 TRBD1 TGTGCCAGCAGTTTACAGGGGGTCAATCAGCCCCAGCATTTT CASSLQGVNQPQHF
TRBJ2-6 - TRBV5-1 - TGCGCCAGCAGTCTCCCCGGGGACCGAGTGGAATCTGGGGCCAACGTCCTGACTTTC CASSLPGDRVESGANVLTF
TRBJ1-5 few TRBV19 - TGTGCCAGTACGACAGCGGGGATCAATCAGCCCCAGCATTTT CASTTAGINQPQHF
TRBJ2-1 - TRBV7-2 - TGTGCCAGCAACACTCGGCGAGGGGGACGTAACAATGAGCAGTTCTTC CASNTRRGGRNNEQFF
TRBJ2-5 - TRBV7-8 - TGTGCCAGCAGCTCCGGACAACTAAAGACCCAGTACTTC CASSSGQLKTQYF